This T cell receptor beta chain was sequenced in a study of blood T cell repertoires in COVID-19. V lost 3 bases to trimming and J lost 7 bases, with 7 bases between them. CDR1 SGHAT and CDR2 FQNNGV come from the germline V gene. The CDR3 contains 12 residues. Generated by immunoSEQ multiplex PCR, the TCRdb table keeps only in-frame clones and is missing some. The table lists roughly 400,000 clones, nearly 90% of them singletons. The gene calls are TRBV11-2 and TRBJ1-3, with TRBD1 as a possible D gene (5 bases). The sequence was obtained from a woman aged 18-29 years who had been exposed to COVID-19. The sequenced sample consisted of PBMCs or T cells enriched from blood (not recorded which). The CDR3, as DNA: TGTGCCAGCAGCTTTGGGGGGAACACCATATATTTT. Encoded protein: CASSFGGNTIYF.